Following are 13 T cell receptor beta chains from one sample sequenced in a study of cytomegalovirus exposure and HLA in healthy donors. Use of 60 Vbeta and 13 Jbeta primers characterized the PCR. Produced via immunoSEQ multiplex PCR; TCRdb's table is partial and in-frame only. The sample contains 60,000 or so clones, around three quarters of which appear only once. Sequenced sample: PBMCs. The source is a woman between 35 and 50 years old in good health and CMV-seropositive.

The chain uses TRBV11-1 and TRBJ1-6, with D hard to call. Germline V gene lookup returns CDR1 SGHAT and CDR2 FQDESV (reference sequence). This CDR3 is built from 13 residues. V was clipped by 5 bases and J by 10 bases, with 12 bases between them. In DNA form, the CDR3 reads TGTGCCAGCAGCCCCGGGCCGGGGTCACCCCTCCACTTT. Its translation: CASSPGPGSPLHF.

The chain is built from TRBV4-1 and TRBJ2-2; 11 nucleotides align to TRBD2. CDR3 size: 17 residues. V was clipped by 5 bases and J by 0 bases; unmatched bases: 5. Germline values: CDR1 MGHRA, CDR2 YSYEKL. CDR3 coding DNA: TGCGCCAGCAGCATGGCTAGCGGGGGGCCGAACACCGGGGAGCTGTTTTTT. This sequence encodes CASSMASGGPNTGELFF.

This clone has a single count. The chain carries TRBV6-6 and TRBJ1-1, with 11 bases fitting TRBD1. Germline CDR1 MNHNY, CDR2 SVGAGI (reference sequence). With V trimmed by 6 bases and J by 0 bases, 6 bases remained unmatched. The CDR3 runs to 16 residues. CDR3 DNA: TGTGCCAGCAGCCAGGGACAGGGGGTGATGAACACTGAAGCTTTCTTT. This encodes CASSQGQGVMNTEAFF.

The chain employs TRBV27 and TRBJ2-5; D may be TRBD2 (5 bases). The germline gives CDR1 MNHEY, CDR2 SMNVEV (reference sequence). The CDR3 sequence is 13 residues long. Trimming left V 5 bases short and J 6 bases short, with 13 bases between. CDR3 sequence reads: CASSGGGWQTQYF. The CDR3 coding sequence is TGTGCCAGCAGTGGAGGAGGTTGGCAGACCCAGTACTTC.

This chain connects TRBV2 to TRBJ2-2; D might be TRBD1 (6 bases). V was clipped by 8 bases and J by 5 bases, with 12 bases between them. This CDR3 region has 13 residues. From germline, CDR1 is SNHLY and CDR2 FYNNEI. The CDR3 DNA sequence: TGTGCCAGCGGGCAGGGGCGTACCGGGGAGCTGTTTTTT. Encoded protein: CASGQGRTGELFF. Full variable domain (outside the CDR3, taken from reference TRBV2 and TRBJ2-2): EPEVTQTPSHQVTQMGQEVILRCVPISNHLYFYWYRQILGQKVEFLVSFYNNEISEKSEIFDDQFSVERPDGSNFTLKIRSTKLEDSAMYFCASGQGRTGELFFGEGSRLTVL.

The chain combines TRBV5-4 with TRBJ2-3, with D uncertain. Germline CDR1 is SGHNT and CDR2 is YYREEE (reference sequence). V shed 4 bases and J shed 3 bases, with 15 bases lying between them. CDR3 size: 15 residues. CDR3 DNA sequence: TGTGCCAGCAGCAAGGAGTTAACCGGGACAGATACGCAGTATTTT. Translated, it gives CASSKELTGTDTQYF.

This chain uses TRBV6-5 with TRBJ1-2, with TRBD1 as a possible D gene (5 bases). The germline V gene encodes CDR1 MNHEY and CDR2 SVGAGI. V was pared by 1 base and J by 4 bases, with 10 bases between. The CDR3 sequence is 14 residues long. Here the CDR3 DNA reads TGTGCCAGCAGTTACTTCATGGGGGGCTATGGCTACACCTTC. As protein: CASSYFMGGYGYTF.

The rearrangement links TRBV7-2 to TRBJ2-3, with 7 bases matching TRBD2. With 3 bases clipped from V and 0 bases from J, the junction kept 3 bases outside the gene matches. The CDR3 runs to 15 residues. Germline CDR1 SGHTA, CDR2 FQGNSA. The CDR3 DNA sequence: TGTGCCAGCAGCTTGCTAGCGGACAGCACAGATACGCAGTATTTT. Translating it yields CASSLLADSTDTQYF.

This chain links TRBV19 with TRBJ1-5, with D maybe TRBD1 (5 bases). CDR1 LNHDA and CDR2 SQIVND come from the germline V gene (reference sequence). This CDR3 comprises 15 residues. Trimming shortened V by 5 bases and J by 6 bases, and 17 bases separated the two germline ends. The DNA for the CDR3 is TGTGCCAGTAGTTGGGTGCCGGGGGGTCCTCAGCCCCAGCATTTT. As protein: CASSWVPGGPQPQHF.

This clone came up once. The chain links TRBV27 to TRBJ1-6; perhaps TRBD1 as D (6 bases). The V end was cut by 2 bases, the J end by 7 bases, with 12 bases between. The CDR3 totals 15 residues. CDR1 is MNHEY and CDR2 is SMNVEV in the germline V gene (reference sequence). DNA of the CDR3: TGTGCCAGCAGTTTAATCGGGACACCAAATTCACCCCTCCACTTT. This sequence encodes CASSLIGTPNSPLHF.

CDR3 nucleotides: TGTGCCAGCAGCTTCGACTCCTACTCTGGAAACACCATATATTTT. This gives the protein CASSFDSYSGNTIYF. This chain links TRBV5-4 with TRBJ1-3, with D hard to call. This CDR3 contains 15 residues. Germline CDR1 reads SGHNT; CDR2 reads YYREEE (reference sequence). V was trimmed by 2 bases and J by 0 bases, leaving 9 bases between them.

This chain's CDR3 is CASSLQTAYEQYF. The DNA for the CDR3 is TGTGCCAGCAGCTTGCAGACAGCCTACGAGCAGTACTTC. The chain combines TRBV11-2 with TRBJ2-7; D is perhaps TRBD1 (5 bases). Trimming stripped 3 bases from V and 2 bases from J, with 8 bases between. Germline CDR1 SGHAT, CDR2 FQNNGV. The CDR3 covers 13 residues. Based on the CDR3 plus reference TRBV11-2 and TRBJ2-7, the full variable domain is EAGVAQSPRYKIIEKRQSVAFWCNPISGHATLYWYQQILGQGPKLLIQFQNNGVVDDSQLPKDRFSAERLKGVDSTLKIQPAKLEDSAVYLCASSLQTAYEQYFGPGTRLTVT.

The genes are TRBV11-2 and TRBJ2-1, with TRBD2 as a possible D gene (7 bases). CDR3 length: 16 amino acids. Germline CDR1 and CDR2: SGHAT and FQNNGV. V lost 3 bases, J lost 5 bases, and 17 bases lay in between. The chain's CDR3 is CASSFVTGGVHNEQFF. In nucleotides, the CDR3 is TGTGCCAGCAGCTTTGTAACGGGGGGCGTCCACAATGAGCAGTTCTTC.